The 16 T cell receptor beta chains listed next were all sequenced from one sample in a study of blood T cell repertoires in COVID-19. This table comes from immunoSEQ multiplex PCR, and its TCRdb copy is limited to in-frame clones, with some not included. The profile shows 150,000 to 200,000 clones, approximately 93% of them singletons. The material sequenced was peripheral blood. These receptors were collected from a woman aged 60-75 years with COVID-19, enrolled during active disease.

The gene calls are TRBV28 and TRBJ2-7; tentatively, D is TRBD2 (5 bases). The V gene's germline CDR1 is MDHEN and CDR2 SYDVKM. Trimming cost V 6 bases and J 4 bases, with 16 bases left between them. The CDR3 runs 14 residues. Here the CDR3 reads CASSFDGGGYEQYF. Here the CDR3 DNA reads TGTGCCAGCAGCTTCGACGGAGGCGGGTACGAGCAGTACTTC. The full variable domain, its missing parts supplied by reference TRBV28 and TRBJ2-7, is DVKVTQSSRYLVKRTGEKVFLECVQDMDHENMFWYRQDPGLGLRLIYFSYDVKMKEKGDIPEGYSVSREKKERFSLILESASTNQTSMYLCASSFDGGGYEQYFGPGTRLTVT.

The genes are TRBV6-5 and TRBJ2-7, with 9 bases matching TRBD1. The CDR3 has 12 residues. Germline trimming cut 11 bases from V and 4 bases from J; bases unmatched to any gene: 6. CDR1 MNHEY and CDR2 SVGAGI come from the germline V gene. CDR3 sequence reads: CACTGTGYEQYF. The CDR3 DNA reads TGTGCCTGCACCGGGACAGGGTACGAGCAGTACTTC.

The chain uses TRBV4-1 and TRBJ1-1; 12 bases fit TRBD1. CDR1 and CDR2 (germline): MGHRA, YSYEKL. CDR3 length equals 17 residues. Trimming cost V 3 bases and J 1 base; bases outside gene matches: 6. Here the CDR3 reads CASSHPGQGAGNTEAFF. CDR3 in DNA: TGCGCCAGCAGCCACCCGGGACAGGGGGCGGGGAACACTGAAGCTTTCTTT.

The CDR3 reads CASSQVGQGINEKLFF. The CDR3 coding sequence is TGTGCCAGCAGCCAGGTCGGACAGGGAATTAATGAAAAACTGTTTTTT. The gene calls are TRBV3-1 (or the pseudogene TRBV3-2) and TRBJ1-4; 8 bases map to TRBD1. V lost 3 bases, J lost 4 bases, and 7 bases stayed unmatched. The CDR3 runs 16 residues. Germline-derived CDR1 and CDR2 are LGHDT and YNNKEL (reference sequence).

This chain links TRBV30 with TRBJ2-7; D is possibly TRBD1 (7 bases). This CDR3 spans 16 amino acids. Deletions cut 3 bases from V and 5 bases from J, with 23 bases between. The germline CDR1 and CDR2 sequences are GTSNPN and SVGIG (reference sequence). Here the CDR3 DNA reads TGTGCCTGGAGGCCGCGGGACAGTAGGGTACCGGACGAGCAGTACTTC. Its protein product is CAWRPRDSRVPDEQYF. The entire variable domain, with the rest obtained from reference TRBV30 and TRBJ2-7, is as follows: SQTIHQWPATLVQPVGSPLSLECTVEGTSNPNLYWYRQAAGRGLQLLFYSVGIGQISSEVPQNLSASRPQDRQFILSSKKLLLSDSGFYLCAWRPRDSRVPDEQYFGPGTRLTVT.

The chain links TRBV9 to TRBJ1-2, with 8 nucleotides matching TRBD1. Germline V gene data show CDR1 as SGDLS and CDR2 as YYNGEE. The CDR3 is made up of 13 amino acids. V shed 3 bases and J 8 bases; nucleotides not matched to a gene: 6. The CDR3 sequence: CASSAPGGLGYTF. The CDR3 DNA reads as TGTGCCAGCAGCGCACCAGGGGGCTTAGGCTACACCTTC.

This clone was observed a handful of times. The chain is built from TRBV9 and TRBJ2-2, with TRBD1 matching over 8 bases. Germline V gives CDR1 SGDLS, CDR2 YYNGEE. This CDR3 has 20 amino acids. The trim removed 0 bases at V and 6 bases at J, leaving 19 bases unmatched. The CDR3 coding sequence is TGTGCCAGCAGCGTAGATGCTCGGGGGAGACAGGGGAATCTTGCCGGGGAGCTGTTTTTT. Translation: CASSVDARGRQGNLAGELFF.

The rearrangement links TRBV30 to TRBJ1-1, with a tentative D call TRBD1 (6 bases). The CDR3 has 11 amino acids. V was shortened by 0 bases and J by 10 bases, with 9 bases between the two germline ends. Germline V gene sequence: CDR1 GTSNPN, CDR2 SVGIG (reference sequence). CDR3: CAWSVLGAAFF. In DNA form, the CDR3 reads TGTGCCTGGAGTGTTTTGGGGGCAGCTTTCTTT.

The chain combines TRBV6-2 or TRBV6-3 with TRBJ2-1; 7 nucleotides agree with TRBD1. V was clipped by 6 bases and J by 0 bases; unmatched bases: 5. From germline, CDR1 is MNHEY and CDR2 SVGEGT. This CDR3 spans 15 amino acids. CDR3 coding DNA: TGTGCCAGCAGCAAAGACAGGGACTCCTACAATGAGCAGTTCTTC. It translates to CASSKDRDSYNEQFF.

This chain links TRBV4-1 with TRBJ1-2; 10 bases fit TRBD1. V was clipped by 5 bases and J by 3 bases; unmatched bases: 3. The CDR3 contains 14 residues. Per the germline V gene, CDR1 is MGHRA and CDR2 is YSYEKL. CDR3 sequence reads: CASSTGTGDYGYTF. Written as DNA, the CDR3 is TGCGCCAGCAGCACAGGGACAGGGGACTATGGCTACACCTTC.

CDR3 sequence reads: CAWSVGRGDYGYTF. DNA of the CDR3: TGTGCCTGGAGCGTTGGCAGGGGGGACTATGGCTACACCTTC. The J gene is TRBJ1-2, the V gene TRBV30; 7 bases map to TRBD1. The V gene end was trimmed by 3 bases and the J gene end by 3 bases; junction bases not matched to a gene: 7. This CDR3 is built from 14 residues. The germline gives CDR1 GTSNPN, CDR2 SVGIG (reference sequence). The full variable domain, completed using reference TRBV30 and TRBJ1-2, is SQTIHQWPATLVQPVGSPLSLECTVEGTSNPNLYWYRQAAGRGLQLLFYSVGIGQISSEVPQNLSASRPQDRQFILSSKKLLLSDSGFYLCAWSVGRGDYGYTFGSGTRLTVV.

The J gene is TRBJ2-3, the V gene TRBV4-2; 7 bases map to TRBD1. The ends lost 1 base at V and 0 bases at J; junction bases unmatched: 4. This CDR3 is 16 amino acids long. The germline CDR1 and CDR2 sequences are LGHNA and YNFKEQ. The CDR3 region has the DNA TGTGCCAGCAGCCAAGGTAGGGGGCCAAGCACAGATACGCAGTATTTT. Protein: CASSQGRGPSTDTQYF.

This chain connects TRBV4-1 to TRBJ1-5, with D possibly matching TRBD1 (5 bases). Germline CDR1 MGHRA, CDR2 YSYEKL. Trimming left V 5 bases short and J 0 bases short, with 11 bases between. The CDR3 runs 15 residues. The DNA for the CDR3 is TGCGCCAGCAGCTATAGGCAGGGTAGCAATCAGCCCCAGCATTTT. It translates to CASSYRQGSNQPQHF.

The chain is built from TRBV5-6 and TRBJ2-3; 11 nucleotides match TRBD2. J gave up 10 bases and V 7 bases, and 8 bases lay outside the gene matches. The CDR3 has 13 amino acids. CDR1 is SGHDT and CDR2 is YYEEEE in the germline V gene. Here the CDR3 DNA reads TGTGCCAGCGGGACTAGCGGTGTGAGGTCGCAGTATTTT. Its translation is CASGTSGVRSQYF.

The rearrangement joins TRBV5-1 to TRBJ1-2; no reliable D call. Trimming removed 5 bases from V and 8 bases from J, with 16 bases in between. The CDR3 length is 13 residues. Germline V gene sequence: CDR1 SGHRS, CDR2 YFSETQ. The CDR3 protein is CASREDLSLGYTF. CDR3 DNA: TGCGCCAGCAGGGAGGACCTTTCTCTAGGCTACACCTTC.

The rearrangement links TRBV4-3 to TRBJ1-6; 7 bases map to TRBD1. Germline loops: CDR1 LGHNA, CDR2 YSLEER. The V gene end was trimmed by 0 bases and the J gene end by 7 bases; junction bases not matched to a gene: 9. The length of the CDR3 is 17 residues. The CDR3 DNA sequence: TGCGCCAGCAGCCAAGATAAGGGGACAGTGCTGAATTCACCCCTCCACTTT. As protein: CASSQDKGTVLNSPLHF.